These 26 T cell receptor beta chains were all obtained from the same sample, sequenced in a study of blood T cell repertoires in COVID-19. Data came from immunoSEQ multiplex PCR; TCRdb stores just in-frame clones and leaves some out. The sample yields 100,000 to 150,000 clones, approximately 80% seen once. Specimen: peripheral blood. The origin of the receptors is a human donor in a cohort sampled during active COVID-19.

The chain is built from TRBV30 and TRBJ2-5; D is unresolved. This CDR3 is 13 amino acids long. CDR1 GTSNPN and CDR2 SVGIG come from the germline V gene (reference sequence). The V end lost 3 bases, the J end lost 5 bases, and 13 bases lay between the germline ends. DNA of the CDR3: TGTGCCTGGAGCGCCATAGCCGGGGAGACCCAGTACTTC. It is translated as CAWSAIAGETQYF. Full variable domain (rest looked up from reference TRBV30 and TRBJ2-5): SQTIHQWPATLVQPVGSPLSLECTVEGTSNPNLYWYRQAAGRGLQLLFYSVGIGQISSEVPQNLSASRPQDRQFILSSKKLLLSDSGFYLCAWSAIAGETQYFGPGTRLLVL.

This clone was seen only a few times. This chain connects TRBV6-6 to TRBJ2-7, with 7 positions matching TRBD2. CDR3 size: 17 residues. The germline gives CDR1 MNHNY, CDR2 SVGAGI (reference sequence). Trimming took 5 bases from V and 0 from J; bases not matched to a gene: 13. The DNA for the CDR3 is TGTGCCAGCAGTCCCTTGGCCCTCAGCGGGGCCTCCTACGAGCAGTACTTC. This encodes CASSPLALSGASYEQYF.

The J gene is TRBJ2-3, the V gene TRBV5-4; TRBD2 aligns across 11 bases. Germline CDR1 and CDR2: SGHNT and YYREEE (reference sequence). V shed 5 bases, J shed 6 bases, and the junction held 11 bases outside the gene matches. This CDR3 is built from 16 residues. CDR3 DNA sequence: TGTGCCAGCAGACCTATAGCGGGGGGGCGAGGGGATACGCAGTATTTT. Translation: CASRPIAGGRGDTQYF.

This clone was found a few times. The chain employs TRBV6-2 or TRBV6-3 and TRBJ2-4, with TRBD1 matching over 8 bases. There are 17 residues in the CDR3. Germline trimming cut 2 bases from V and 0 bases from J; bases unmatched to any gene: 6. CDR1 is MNHEY, CDR2 SVGEGT, per germline. The CDR3 sequence is CASSYTTGGLAKNIQYF. The CDR3 region has the DNA TGTGCCAGCAGTTACACTACAGGGGGTCTAGCCAAAAACATTCAGTACTTC.

This clone was detected only once. The rearrangement links TRBV7-9 to TRBJ2-3; 7 bases map to TRBD1. CDR1 and CDR2 from the germline V gene are SEHNR and FQNEAQ (reference sequence). The CDR3 runs to 14 residues. The V segment lost 3 bases and the J segment 3 bases; nucleotides outside the gene matches: 3. CDR3 sequence: CASSFGTVTDTQYF. For the CDR3, the DNA is TGTGCCAGCAGCTTCGGGACAGTAACAGATACGCAGTATTTT.

This rearrangement joins TRBV7-9 to TRBJ2-2; 7 nucleotides match TRBD1. The CDR3 is 15 amino acids. V trimming: 5 bases; J trimming: 6 bases; junction bases outside the gene matches: 9. Germline V gives CDR1 SEHNR, CDR2 FQNEAQ (reference sequence). CDR3 sequence (DNA): TGTGCCAGCAGCCCCCGGACAGGACGTCCCGGGGAGCTGTTTTTT. It is translated as CASSPRTGRPGELFF.

The chain carries TRBV9 and TRBJ2-4; D is ambiguous. The CDR3 sequence is 12 residues long. V was pared by 3 bases and J by 8 bases, with 9 bases between. Germline CDR1 and CDR2: SGDLS and YYNGEE. For the CDR3, the DNA is TGTGCCAGCAGCGCCGAGGATGACATTCAGTACTTC. Amino acid sequence: CASSAEDDIQYF. Full variable domain (rest looked up from reference TRBV9 and TRBJ2-4): DSGVTQTPKHLITATGQRVTLRCSPRSGDLSVYWYQQSLDQGLQFLIQYYNGEERAKGNILERFSAQQFPDLHSELNLSSLELGDSALYFCASSAEDDIQYFGAGTRLSVL.

The chain carries TRBV5-6 and TRBJ1-5; D possibly corresponds to TRBD1 (5 bases). The germline V gene has CDR1 SGHDT and CDR2 YYEEEE. The CDR3 is 15 residues long. Between the trimmed V and J ends, which lost 4 bases and 4 bases, there was a span of 15 bases. The CDR3 is CASSAGPRGNQPQHF. The CDR3, as DNA: TGTGCCAGCAGCGCGGGACCACGTGGGAATCAGCCCCAGCATTTT.

The chain is built from TRBV7-8 and TRBJ2-2; possibly TRBD1 for D (5 bases). V was trimmed by 1 base and J by 3 bases, leaving 15 bases between them. The germline V gene encodes CDR1 SGHVS and CDR2 FQNEAQ. This CDR3 spans 17 amino acids. The CDR3 coding sequence is TGTGCCAGCAGCTTAGATCTCACAGGTGATTACACCGGGGAGCTGTTTTTT. Amino acid sequence: CASSLDLTGDYTGELFF.

The V gene is TRBV5-4, the J gene TRBJ2-1; 7 bases align to TRBD2. The V segment lost 4 bases and the J segment 10 bases; nucleotides outside the gene matches: 11. Germline assignment: CDR1 SGHNT and CDR2 YYREEE (reference sequence). The CDR3 runs to 14 residues. DNA for the CDR3: TGTGCCAGCAGCCGGGGAGGGCGTGCCTCCGAGCAGTTCTTC. The encoded protein is CASSRGGRASEQFF.

This clone is a singleton in its sample. The gene calls are TRBV6-6 and TRBJ2-1, with TRBD2 matching over 12 bases. J was trimmed by 7 bases and V by 5 bases; bases with no gene match: 12. Germline lookup yields CDR1 MNHNY and CDR2 SVGAGI (reference sequence). The CDR3 length is 17 residues. CDR3 bases: TGTGCCAGCAGTCGGCAGACTAGCGGGGGACTTACGAATGAGCAGTTCTTC. Translating gives CASSRQTSGGLTNEQFF.

The chain carries TRBV28 and TRBJ1-2; tentative D call: TRBD1 (5 bases). Germline CDR1 MDHEN, CDR2 SYDVKM. The CDR3 consists of 16 residues. V lost 8 bases to trimming and J lost 1 base, with 20 bases between them. CDR3 loop: CASAPPGADINYGYTF. The CDR3 DNA sequence: TGTGCCAGCGCCCCCCCTGGGGCAGATATTAACTATGGCTACACCTTC.

V gene TRBV7-2 combines with J gene TRBJ1-1; no clear D gene. The CDR3 runs 13 residues. Deletions cut 2 bases from V and 1 base from J, with 5 bases between. Germline CDR1 is SGHTA and CDR2 is FQGNSA. CDR3: CASSLNQNTEAFF. The DNA for the CDR3 is TGTGCCAGCAGCTTAAATCAGAACACTGAAGCTTTCTTT.

This chain links TRBV5-1 with TRBJ2-7; TRBD2 aligns across 7 bases. V lost 3 bases and J lost 3; bases outside the gene matches: 12. The CDR3 length is 16 residues. Germline-derived CDR1 and CDR2 are SGHRS and YFSETQ. This CDR3 reads CASSSARLASIYEQYF. The CDR3 DNA reads TGCGCCAGCAGCTCGGCGAGACTAGCTTCGATCTACGAGCAGTACTTC.

The chain carries TRBV7-3 and TRBJ2-6, with 9 bases fitting TRBD1. This CDR3 comprises 19 residues. Losses at the gene ends were 5 bases for V and 2 bases for J; bases not matched to a gene: 13. Germline V CDR1 and CDR2: SGHTA, FQGTGA. The CDR3 loop reads CASSKQSRTGVTGANVLTF. The CDR3, as DNA: TGTGCCAGCAGCAAACAGTCGAGGACAGGGGTAACTGGGGCCAACGTCCTGACTTTC.

V is TRBV9 and J is TRBJ1-2; weak D call: TRBD1 (5 bases). The CDR3 is made up of 15 amino acids. Germline lookup yields CDR1 SGDLS and CDR2 YYNGEE. The V and J ends lost 0 bases and 8 bases respectively, with 17 bases between them. The DNA for the CDR3 is TGTGCCAGCAGCGTAGAGGCGGCCGTCGGGGGAGGCTACACCTTC. Amino acids: CASSVEAAVGGGYTF. The variable domain in full, with the rest retrieved from reference TRBV9 and TRBJ1-2, is DSGVTQTPKHLITATGQRVTLRCSPRSGDLSVYWYQQSLDQGLQFLIQYYNGEERAKGNILERFSAQQFPDLHSELNLSSLELGDSALYFCASSVEAAVGGGYTFGSGTRLTVV.

J is TRBJ2-6 and V is TRBV19, with D perhaps TRBD2 (5 bases). The CDR3 runs 18 residues. Looked up from germline, CDR1 is LNHDA and CDR2 is SQIVND (reference sequence). V was clipped by 4 bases and J by 0 bases, with 16 bases between them. This CDR3 reads CASSSSQRIVSGANVLTF. The CDR3, as DNA: TGTGCCAGTAGTAGTTCCCAGCGGATAGTCTCTGGGGCCAACGTCCTGACTTTC.

The chain joins TRBV29-1 to TRBJ1-1, with a possible D match to TRBD1 (5 bases). The CDR3 is 14 residues long. The germline V gene encodes CDR1 SQVTM and CDR2 ANQGSEA. V was pared by 2 bases and J by 4 bases, with 14 bases between. The CDR3, as DNA: TGCAGCGTTGAACAGGGTGGATGGGGCACTGAAGCTTTCTTT. Protein: CSVEQGGWGTEAFF.

The CDR3 loop is CAIRDRTGNEQFF. The CDR3 DNA sequence: TGTGCCATCAGAGATCGGACAGGCAATGAGCAGTTCTTC. The chain has TRBV10-3 and TRBJ2-1, with TRBD1 identical over 7 bases. The CDR3 sequence is 13 residues long. CDR1 and CDR2 (germline): ENHRY, SYGVKD. V shed 6 bases, J shed 6 bases, and the junction held 5 bases outside the gene matches.

This clone was detected ten times or more. The V and J genes are TRBV19 and TRBJ1-6; 9 bases line up with TRBD1. Germline V gene data show CDR1 as LNHDA and CDR2 as SQIVND (reference sequence). J lost 0 bases, V lost 5 bases, and 8 bases had no gene match. The CDR3 is 18 residues long. The CDR3 region has the DNA TGTGCCAGTAGTGAGAACCGGGACAGGGACTCCTATAATTCACCCCTCCACTTT. It codes for CASSENRDRDSYNSPLHF.

This sequence joins TRBV6-5 and TRBJ2-1; D perhaps matches TRBD2 (7 bases). CDR3 length: 15 amino acids. V was trimmed by 5 bases and J by 4 bases, leaving 15 bases between them. The germline V gene encodes CDR1 MNHEY and CDR2 SVGAGI. The CDR3 nucleotides read TGTGCCAGCAGTCGCCGCGGGGGCCGATACAATGAGCAGTTCTTC. It encodes CASSRRGGRYNEQFF.

The chain carries TRBV6-5 and TRBJ1-4; unclear D gene. With 0 bases removed from V and 0 bases from J, the gap between germline ends came to 8 bases. The CDR3 is made up of 16 amino acids. Germline CDR1 and CDR2: MNHEY and SVGAGI. CDR3 amino acids: CASSYSRGATNEKLFF. In nucleotides, the CDR3 is TGTGCCAGCAGTTACTCACGGGGTGCAACTAATGAAAAACTGTTTTTT.

The chain joins TRBV10-3 to TRBJ1-2; D is possibly TRBD1 (6 bases). Between the trimmed V and J ends, which lost 1 base and 2 bases, there was a span of 11 bases. Germline V gene lookup returns CDR1 ENHRY and CDR2 SYGVKD. CDR3 length equals 15 residues. CDR3 in amino acids: CAISEFVRGNYGYTF. The DNA for the CDR3 is TGTGCCATCAGTGAGTTTGTAAGGGGGAACTATGGCTACACCTTC.

V usage is TRBV5-1 and J usage is TRBJ2-1; the D gene is possibly TRBD1 (6 bases). CDR1 SGHRS and CDR2 YFSETQ come from the germline V gene. This CDR3 has 14 residues. V was pared by 5 bases and J by 0 bases, with 9 bases between. The CDR3: CASSRDTSYNEQFF. The CDR3 DNA sequence: TGCGCCAGCAGTAGGGACACCTCCTACAATGAGCAGTTCTTC.

A few counts support this clone. V usage is TRBV2 and J usage is TRBJ1-4; maybe TRBD1 (6 bases). The CDR3 contains 15 residues. The V and J ends lost 3 bases and 5 bases respectively, with 13 bases between them. CDR1 SNHLY and CDR2 FYNNEI come from the germline V gene. The CDR3 bases are TGTGCCAGCAGTGAGGCCCAGGGGAGCAATGAAAAACTGTTTTTT. Encoded protein: CASSEAQGSNEKLFF.

This clone was picked up a small number of times. The chain employs TRBV10-3 and TRBJ1-1; TRBD1 aligns across 8 bases. In germline, CDR1 is ENHRY, CDR2 SYGVKD. V was pared by 2 bases and J by 7 bases, with 6 bases of the junction left unmatched. The CDR3 loop spans 14 amino acids. The chain's CDR3 is CAISERQGAGEAFF. The DNA of the CDR3 is TGTGCCATCAGTGAGCGGCAGGGGGCAGGTGAAGCTTTCTTT.